The 13 T cell receptor beta chains in this list originate from one sample, sequenced in a study of blood T cell repertoires in COVID-19. Profiling relied on immunoSEQ multiplex PCR, and the TCRdb table lists in-frame clones only, not all of them. The table has fewer than 250,000 clones, roughly 84% seen once. Source material: peripheral blood. The receptor set was obtained from a young man with active or convalescent COVID-19.

The V and J genes are TRBV5-5 and TRBJ2-7; D is unclear. The CDR3 covers 14 residues. CDR1 is SGHKS and CDR2 is YYEKEE in the germline V gene (reference sequence). Trimming pared 1 base from V and 5 bases from J, leaving 13 bases between. The CDR3 DNA sequence: TGTGCCAGCAGCTTGATAAGCGAAGGCCACGAGCAGTACTTC. Translating it yields CASSLISEGHEQYF.

This rearrangement joins TRBV6-5 to TRBJ2-6, with D uncertain. The CDR3 is 13 residues long. Trimming left V 4 bases short and J 4 bases short, with 5 bases between. CDR1 is MNHEY and CDR2 is SVGAGI in the germline V gene. The CDR3 DNA reads as TGTGCCAGCAGTTCTTCCGGGGCCAACGTCCTGACTTTC. Translated: CASSSSGANVLTF.

This sequence joins TRBV4-1 and TRBJ1-4; possibly TRBD1 for D (5 bases). The CDR3 totals 17 residues. Between the trimmed V and J ends, which lost 0 bases and 7 bases, there was a span of 18 bases. Germline CDR1 MGHRA, CDR2 YSYEKL. In DNA, the CDR3 is TGCGCCAGCAGCCAAGATACGGGGGGGGTGCAACTTGAAAAACTGTTTTTT. This codes for CASSQDTGGVQLEKLFF.

There are a few counts of this clone. V gene TRBV21-1 combines with J gene TRBJ1-3; TRBD1, as called in the table, went unchecked against the DNA. TRBV21-1 is flagged as a pseudogene. The CDR3 spans 20 residues. The CDR3 sequence is CASSKDRSLDDRLSGNTIYF. CDR3 in DNA: TGTGCCAGCAGCAAAGATCGGTCTCTGGACGACAGGCTCTCTGGAAACACCATATATTTT.

V and J are TRBV19 and TRBJ2-1; possible D gene TRBD1, 5 bases. The V end was cut by 8 bases, the J end by 8 bases, with 16 bases between. The CDR3 consists of 13 residues. Germline CDR1 and CDR2: LNHDA and SQIVND (reference sequence). For the CDR3, the DNA is TGTGCCAGTTCCCAGGGCGAGTGGGATGAGCAGTTCTTC. It codes for CASSQGEWDEQFF.

The CDR3 protein is CASSQEVVDRNEQFF. The CDR3 region has the DNA TGCGCCAGCAGCCAAGAAGTGGTAGATCGGAATGAGCAGTTCTTC. The gene calls are TRBV4-3 and TRBJ2-1; no firm D call. V dropped 0 bases and J dropped 7 bases, with 13 bases sitting between them. The CDR3 totals 15 residues. The germline V gene has CDR1 LGHNA and CDR2 YSLEER.

The sample holds a few counts of this clone. The rearrangement joins TRBV28 to TRBJ2-2; TRBD2 matches at 8 bases. Per the germline V gene, CDR1 is MDHEN and CDR2 is SYDVKM. The CDR3 runs 13 residues. J lost 6 bases, V lost 7 bases, and 4 bases had no gene match. The CDR3 DNA reads TGTGCCAGCAACCGGGGGGGCGCCGGGGAGCTGTTTTTT. Amino acids: CASNRGGAGELFF.

The table lists this clone with a few counts. V gene TRBV5-1 combines with J gene TRBJ1-2; 7 bases fit TRBD1. With V trimmed by 1 base and J by 5 bases, 8 bases remained unmatched. CDR3 length: 15 amino acids. Looked up from germline, CDR1 is SGHRS and CDR2 is YFSETQ. CDR3 amino acids: CASSLLGQPYYGYTF. In nucleotides, the CDR3 is TGCGCCAGCAGCTTGCTGGGACAGCCCTATTATGGCTACACCTTC. The entire variable domain, with the rest obtained from reference TRBV5-1 and TRBJ1-2, is as follows: KAGVTQTPRYLIKTRGQQVTLSCSPISGHRSVSWYQQTPGQGLQFLFEYFSETQRNKGNFPGRFSGRQFSNSRSEMNVSTLELGDSALYLCASSLLGQPYYGYTFGSGTRLTVV.

The rearrangement joins TRBV19 to TRBJ1-2; 10 bases map to TRBD1. V was clipped by 6 bases and J by 2 bases; unmatched bases: 6. Germline V CDR1 and CDR2: LNHDA, SQIVND (reference sequence). The CDR3 contains 15 residues. CDR3 DNA: TGTGCCAGTAGCCCCGAGGGACAGGGGAACTATGGCTACACCTTC. This encodes CASSPEGQGNYGYTF.

This chain connects TRBV13 to TRBJ1-4, with D perhaps matching TRBD1 (6 bases). CDR3 length: 15 residues. Germline V gene data show CDR1 as PRHDT and CDR2 as FYEKMQ (reference sequence). Trimming pared 5 bases from V and 0 bases from J, leaving 10 bases between. The CDR3 reads CASSRGHPTNEKLFF. The CDR3 region has the DNA TGTGCCAGCAGCCGGGGACACCCAACTAATGAAAAACTGTTTTTT.

This clone was counted only a few times. This chain links TRBV10-3 with TRBJ2-5, with TRBD2 matching over 7 bases. V lost 9 bases and J lost 1; bases outside the gene matches: 5. The CDR3 spans 13 residues. Germline V lookup: CDR1 ENHRY, CDR2 SYGVKD. DNA for the CDR3: TGTGCCATTAGACTAGCCCCCCAAGAGACCCAGTACTTC. This sequence encodes CAIRLAPQETQYF.

For the CDR3, the DNA is TGTGCCAGCAGCCAGTCGGGGGAGAGCAATCAGCCCCAGCATTTT. Translation gives CASSQSGESNQPQHF. The chain links TRBV3-1 (or the pseudogene TRBV3-2) to TRBJ1-5; D is possibly TRBD1 (5 bases). The V gene's germline CDR1 is LGHDT and CDR2 YNNKEL (reference sequence). V lost 3 bases and J 1 base, leaving 10 bases between the germline ends. CDR3 size: 15 residues.

V is TRBV6-2 or TRBV6-3 and J is TRBJ1-4, with TRBD1 identical over 7 bases. The CDR3 is 17 residues long. V gave up 3 bases and J gave up 7 bases; unmatched junction bases: 14. The germline V gene has CDR1 MNHEY and CDR2 SVGEGT. CDR3 bases: TGTGCCAGCAGTTATTCTAGGACAGGAGGAATCACTGAAAAACTGTTTTTT. Its translation is CASSYSRTGGITEKLFF.